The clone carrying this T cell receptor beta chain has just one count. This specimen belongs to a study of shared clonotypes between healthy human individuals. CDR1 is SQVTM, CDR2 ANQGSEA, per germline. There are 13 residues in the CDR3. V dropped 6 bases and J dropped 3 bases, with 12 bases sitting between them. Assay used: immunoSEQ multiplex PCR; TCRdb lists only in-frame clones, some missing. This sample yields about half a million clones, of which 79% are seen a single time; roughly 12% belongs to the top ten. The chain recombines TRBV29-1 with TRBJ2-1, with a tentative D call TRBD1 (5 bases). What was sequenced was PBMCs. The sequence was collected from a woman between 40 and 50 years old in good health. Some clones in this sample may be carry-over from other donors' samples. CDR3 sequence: CSVWGGDYNEQFF. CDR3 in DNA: TGCAGCGTGTGGGGCGGCGACTACAATGAGCAGTTCTTC.